This TCR beta chain was sequenced during a study of beta chain features in type 1 diabetes. Study-level findings and limits: There was no resolution here of whether HLA type influences TCRB rearrangement. Across all four CD4+ subsets, people with type 1 diabetes showed modestly shorter TCRB CDR3s. Fewer insertions but more deletions were seen at VDJ junctions in type 1 diabetes patients. Although PCR might favor shorter templates, it would do so equally in patients and controls.

In germline, CDR1 is KGHSH, CDR2 LQKENI. The length of the CDR3 is 14 residues. V was shortened by 4 bases and J by 3 bases, with 10 bases between the two germline ends. Note on this clone: As yet, its antigen is unknown.

The whole isolated RNA underwent reverse transcription, so sequencing captured expressed TCRB transcripts. This table comes from immunoSEQ multiplex PCR, and its TCRdb copy is limited to in-frame clones, with some not included. Here the sample spans some 660,000 clones, 11% to 15% being singletons. J is TRBJ2-1 and V is TRBV18; D is uncertain. Sequenced input: naive CD4+ T cells from blood. The clonotype originates from a man aged 18 to 30 with type 1 diabetes. The CDR3: CASSRTTGYNEQFF. The DNA for the CDR3 is TGTGCCAGCTCACGAACTACCGGCTACAATGAGCAGTTCTTC.